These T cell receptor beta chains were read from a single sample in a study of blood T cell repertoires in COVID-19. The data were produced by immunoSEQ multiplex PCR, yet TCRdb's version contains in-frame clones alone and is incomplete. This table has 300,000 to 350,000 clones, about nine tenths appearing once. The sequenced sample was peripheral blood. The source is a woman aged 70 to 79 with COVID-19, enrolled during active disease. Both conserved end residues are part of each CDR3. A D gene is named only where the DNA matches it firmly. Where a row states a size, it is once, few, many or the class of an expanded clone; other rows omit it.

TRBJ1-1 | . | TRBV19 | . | TGTGCCAGTAGTAACGGGGACACTGAAGCTTTCTTT | CASSNGDTEAFF
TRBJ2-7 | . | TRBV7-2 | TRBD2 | TGTGCCAGCAGCCCCGGGCAGGCGGGGGGGCAGTACTTC | CASSPGQAGGQYF
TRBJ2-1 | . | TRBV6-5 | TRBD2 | TGTGCCAGCAGTTACGGGACTAGTGGCGCGGGTGAGCAGTTCTTC | CASSYGTSGAGEQFF
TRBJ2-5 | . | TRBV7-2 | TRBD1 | TGTGCCAGCAGCTTACTCGGGACAGAAGAGACCCAGTACTTC | CASSLLGTEETQYF
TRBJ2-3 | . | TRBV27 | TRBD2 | TGTGCCAGCAGTTTACGGGGGGGTTACCTCACAGATACGCAGTATTTT | CASSLRGGYLTDTQYF
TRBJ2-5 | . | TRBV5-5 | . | TGTGCCAGCAGGGGTTGGACTCCGGAGACCCAGTACTTC | CASRGWTPETQYF
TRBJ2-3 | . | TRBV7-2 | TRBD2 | TGTGCCAGCAGCTTCTTAGCGGGGGCGGGAGATACGCAGTATTTT | CASSFLAGAGDTQYF
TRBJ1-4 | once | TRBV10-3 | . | TGTGCCATCAGTGACCCAGGGGAAGGGAGTAATGAAAAACTGTTTTTT | CAISDPGEGSNEKLFF
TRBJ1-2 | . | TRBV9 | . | TGTGCCAGCAGCGTAGAAGAGTGGGGAGGCTCCTATGGCTACACCTTC | CASSVEEWGGSYGYTF
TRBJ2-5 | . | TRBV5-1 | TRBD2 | TGCGCCAGCAGCTTGTGGGGGGGAAACCTACAAGAGACCCAGTACTTC | CASSLWGGNLQETQYF
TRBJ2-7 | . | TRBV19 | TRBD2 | TGTGCCAGTAGTAGCCTAGCGGGGGTCACCTACGAGCAGTACTTC | CASSSLAGVTYEQYF
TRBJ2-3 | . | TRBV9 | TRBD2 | TGTGCCAGCAGCGTAGCGGGGGGGTACACAGATACGCAGTATTTT | CASSVAGGYTDTQYF
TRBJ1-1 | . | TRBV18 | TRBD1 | TGTGCCAGCTCACCGGGACAGGGTATCATGAACACTGAAGCTTTCTTT | CASSPGQGIMNTEAFF
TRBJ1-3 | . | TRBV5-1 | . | TGCGCCAGCAGCCCCTACAGGTACTCTGGAAACACCATATATTTT | CASSPYRYSGNTIYF
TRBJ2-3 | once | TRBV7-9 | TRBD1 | TGTGCCAGCAGCACCCCGACAGGGCAGGTCAGCACAGATACGCAGTATTTT | CASSTPTGQVSTDTQYF
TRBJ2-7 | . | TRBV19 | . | TGTGCCAGTAGTATAGGCGGGTCCGAGCAGTACTTC | CASSIGGSEQYF
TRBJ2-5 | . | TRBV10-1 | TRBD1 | TGCGCCAGCAGTGAGGGGACAGACAGGGAACGGGAGACCCAGTACTTC | CASSEGTDRERETQYF
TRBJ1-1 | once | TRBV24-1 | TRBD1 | TGTGCCACCAGTGACTCCAGGGGGCGGGAAGCTTTCTTT | CATSDSRGREAFF
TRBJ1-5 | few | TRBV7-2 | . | TGTGCCAGCAGCTTGACAGGCAATCAGCCCCAGCATTTT | CASSLTGNQPQHF
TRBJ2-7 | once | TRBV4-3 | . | TGCGCCAGCAGCCAAGGCACTCCCTCCTACGAGCAGTACTTC | CASSQGTPSYEQYF
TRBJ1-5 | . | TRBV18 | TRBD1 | TGTGCCAGCTCACCTGGGACAGTCAGCAATCAGCCCCAGCATTTT | CASSPGTVSNQPQHF
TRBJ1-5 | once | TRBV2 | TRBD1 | TGTGCCAGCAGTGGACAGGGGAGTTGGCAGCCCCAGCATTTT | CASSGQGSWQPQHF
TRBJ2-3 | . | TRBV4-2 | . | TGTGCCAGCAGCCGAAAGCGAACGGGGGAGTCCACAGATACGCAGTATTTT | CASSRKRTGESTDTQYF
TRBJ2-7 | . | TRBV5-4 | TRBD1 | TGTGCCAGTGCCCGACAGGGGATGAACGAGCAGTACTTC | CASARQGMNEQYF
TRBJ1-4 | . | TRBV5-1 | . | TGCGCCACTTCGCCGACAGGAATTAATGAAAAACTGTTTTTT | CATSPTGINEKLFF
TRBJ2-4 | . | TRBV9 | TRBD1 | TGTGCCAGCAGCCAGGGGGATGGCTTCGGGGACATTCAGTACTTC | CASSQGDGFGDIQYF
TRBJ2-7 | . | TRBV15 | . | TGTGCCACCAGCCGAGGCATTAGCCACGAGCAGTACTTC | CATSRGISHEQYF
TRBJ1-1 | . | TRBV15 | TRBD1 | TGTGCCACCAGCAGAGATCAGGGGGTTGACACTGAAGCTTTCTTT | CATSRDQGVDTEAFF
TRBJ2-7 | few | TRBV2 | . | TGTGCCAGCAGTGAAGTGGTCACTATAACCCTCTCCTACGAGCAGTACTTC | CASSEVVTITLSYEQYF
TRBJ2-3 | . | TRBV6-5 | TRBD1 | TGTGCCAGTGGACAGGTGAAACCTCACTGGGAGTATTTT | CASGQVKPHWEYF
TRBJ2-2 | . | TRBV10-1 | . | TGCGCCAGCAGTGAGGTACAGACCGGGGAGCTGTTTTTT | CASSEVQTGELFF
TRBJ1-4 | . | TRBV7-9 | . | TGTGCCAGCAGCTCGGGAGGCGGGACCCATAATGAAAAACTGTTTTTT | CASSSGGGTHNEKLFF
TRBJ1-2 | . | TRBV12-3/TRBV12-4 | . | TGTGCCAGCAGTTATACAGGGATGGGCTACACCTTC | CASSYTGMGYTF
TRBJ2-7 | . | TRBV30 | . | TGTGCCTGGAGTGTAGAGGCGCCCAAGCAGTACTTC | CAWSVEAPKQYF
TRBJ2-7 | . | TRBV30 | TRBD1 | TGTGCCTGGAGTGTAGGGACAGAACCCTACGAGCAGTACTTC | CAWSVGTEPYEQYF
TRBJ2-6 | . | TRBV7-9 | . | TGTGCCAGCAGCTCGGGGAGCTCTGGGGCCAACGTCCTGACTTTC | CASSSGSSGANVLTF
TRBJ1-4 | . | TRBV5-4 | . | TGTGCCAGCAGCTTGGGGGGGGCTAATGAAAAACTGTTTTTT | CASSLGGANEKLFF
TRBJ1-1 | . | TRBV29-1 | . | TGCAGCGTTGGTGACAGGTCGGGGACTGAAGCTTTCTTT | CSVGDRSGTEAFF
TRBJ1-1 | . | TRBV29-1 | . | TGCAGCGTTCAAAATTTAGGGGTGACTGAAGCTTTCTTT | CSVQNLGVTEAFF
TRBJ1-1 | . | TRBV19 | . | TGTGCCAGTAGTCCCCGCCCCAGGGAGGTGCTGGGCACTGAAGCTTTCTTT | CASSPRPREVLGTEAFF
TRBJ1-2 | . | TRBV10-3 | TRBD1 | TGTGCCCTACAGGGGGAAGGGGTTGGCTACACCTTC | CALQGEGVGYTF
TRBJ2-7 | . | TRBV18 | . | TGTGCCAGCTCACCCGCGGAGTACGGAGAGCAGTACTTC | CASSPAEYGEQYF
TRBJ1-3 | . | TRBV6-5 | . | TGTGCCAGCAGGCCCAGGGGAGACTCTGGAAACACCATATATTTT | CASRPRGDSGNTIYF
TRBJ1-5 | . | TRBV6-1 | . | TGTGCCAGCAGTGAGACAAATCGACAGCCCCAGCATTTT | CASSETNRQPQHF
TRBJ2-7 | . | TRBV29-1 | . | TGCAGCGTTGATGCAGGGGTGGACGAGCAGTACTTC | CSVDAGVDEQYF
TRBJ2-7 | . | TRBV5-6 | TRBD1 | TGTGCCAGCAGCTTGGCCTGGCAGGGGGCTTCCTACGAGCAGTACTTC | CASSLAWQGASYEQYF
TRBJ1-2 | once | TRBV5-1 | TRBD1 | TGCGCCAGCAGCTTGTGGGAGACAGGGGGCGATGGCTACACCTTC | CASSLWETGGDGYTF
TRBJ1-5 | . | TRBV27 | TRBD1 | TGTGCCAGCAGACTAACAGGGGCCAGAGGGGACAATCAGCCCCAGCATTTT | CASRLTGARGDNQPQHF
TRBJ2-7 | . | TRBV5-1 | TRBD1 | TGCGCCAGCAGCTTGGCCCCGGGACAGTACGAGCAGTACTTC | CASSLAPGQYEQYF
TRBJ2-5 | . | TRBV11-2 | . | TGTGCCAGCAGCTTTGGGGGCGCCGGGGAAAAGACCCAGTACTTC | CASSFGGAGEKTQYF
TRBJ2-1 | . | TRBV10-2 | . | TGCGCCAGCATGGGCGGGGTGGTGAAAAATGAGCAGTTCTTC | CASMGGVVKNEQFF
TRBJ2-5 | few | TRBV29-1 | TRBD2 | TGCAGCGTTCATACGGGGGGCCAAGAGACCCAGTACTTC | CSVHTGGQETQYF